This TCR beta chain derives from a study of Ad26.COV2.S vaccination and SARS-CoV-2 variants. Treatment in this sample: about 20 received Ad26.COV2.S at low or high dose, single or two shots; 5 received placebo; per-sample allocation not given. Sampling happened 63 days after the first vaccine or placebo injection. The J segment lost 7 bases and the V segment lost 4 bases, leaving 10 bases of the junction unmatched. The CDR3 sequence is 15 residues long. Germline V gives CDR1 SGHNT, CDR2 YYREEE (reference sequence). The assay was immunoSEQ multiplex PCR, and TCRdb's table has in-frame clones only and misses some. The data contain 400,000 to 450,000 clones, over 80% of them singletons.

The source was peripheral blood, collected in a trial of Ad26.COV2.S vaccine versus placebo. This clonotype originated in a person aged 18-65 years who received the Ad26.COV2.S COVID-19 vaccine or a placebo. The J gene is TRBJ1-4, the V gene TRBV5-4; TRBD1 agrees at 7 bases. CDR3 nucleotides: TGTGCCAGCAGCCCAGGACAGGAAGGGGGTGAAAAACTGTTTTTT. Protein sequence: CASSPGQEGGEKLFF.